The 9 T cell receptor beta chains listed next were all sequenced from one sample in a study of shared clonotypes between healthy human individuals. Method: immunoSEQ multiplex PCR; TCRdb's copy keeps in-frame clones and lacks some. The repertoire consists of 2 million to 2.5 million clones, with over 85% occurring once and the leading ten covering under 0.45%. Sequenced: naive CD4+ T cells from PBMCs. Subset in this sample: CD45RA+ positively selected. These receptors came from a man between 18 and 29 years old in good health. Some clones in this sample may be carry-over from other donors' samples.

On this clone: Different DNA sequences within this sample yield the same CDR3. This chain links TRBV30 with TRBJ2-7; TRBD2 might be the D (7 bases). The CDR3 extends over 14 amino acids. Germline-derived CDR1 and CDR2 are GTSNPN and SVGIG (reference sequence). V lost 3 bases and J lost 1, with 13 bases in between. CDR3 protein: CAWSEGGASYEQYF. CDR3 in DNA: TGTGCCTGGAGCGAGGGGGGGGCGTCCTACGAGCAGTACTTC.

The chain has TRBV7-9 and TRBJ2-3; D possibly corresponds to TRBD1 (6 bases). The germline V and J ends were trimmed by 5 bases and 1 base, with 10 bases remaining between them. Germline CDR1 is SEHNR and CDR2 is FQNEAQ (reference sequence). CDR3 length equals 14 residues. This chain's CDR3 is CASSSHRGTDTQYF. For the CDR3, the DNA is TGTGCCAGCAGCAGTCACAGGGGCACAGATACGCAGTATTTT.

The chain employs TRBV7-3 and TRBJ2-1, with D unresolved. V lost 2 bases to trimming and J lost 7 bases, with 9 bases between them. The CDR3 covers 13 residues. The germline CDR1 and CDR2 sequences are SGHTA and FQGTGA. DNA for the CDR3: TGTGCCAGCAGCTTATCAGCCCTTAATGAGCAGTTCTTC. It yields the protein CASSLSALNEQFF.

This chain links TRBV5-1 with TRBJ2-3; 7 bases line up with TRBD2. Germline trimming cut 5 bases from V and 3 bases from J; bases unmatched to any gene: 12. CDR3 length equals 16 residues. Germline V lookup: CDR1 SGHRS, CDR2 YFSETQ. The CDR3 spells CASSWIAGLGTDTQYF. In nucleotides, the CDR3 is TGCGCCAGCAGTTGGATAGCGGGTCTTGGGACAGATACGCAGTATTTT.

CDR3 region: CASSGTHEMTQPQHF. The CDR3 nucleotides are TGTGCCAGCAGCGGGACCCACGAAATGACTCAGCCCCAGCATTTT. The V gene is TRBV6-1, the J gene TRBJ1-5; maybe TRBD1 (5 bases). V lost 6 bases to trimming and J lost 6 bases, with 18 bases between them. CDR3 length equals 15 residues. In germline, CDR1 is MNHNS, CDR2 SASEGT.

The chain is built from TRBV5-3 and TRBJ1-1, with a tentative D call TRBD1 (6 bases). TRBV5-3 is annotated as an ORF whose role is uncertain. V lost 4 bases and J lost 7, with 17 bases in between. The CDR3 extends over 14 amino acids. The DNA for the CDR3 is TGTGCCAGAAGCCTTGGGGGCAGGGCGATTGAAGCTTTCTTT. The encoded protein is CARSLGGRAIEAFF.

In nucleotides, the CDR3 is TGTGCCAGCAGCTATCTGGGTCGTGAAAAACTGTTTTTT. This gives the protein CASSYLGREKLFF. The chain combines TRBV5-6 with TRBJ1-4; D remains ambiguous. The CDR3 is 13 residues long. Trimming removed 3 bases from V and 7 bases from J, with 10 bases in between. Per germline, CDR1 SGHDT and CDR2 YYEEEE. Full variable domain (remainder filled in from reference TRBV5-6 and TRBJ1-4): DAGVTQSPTHLIKTRGQQVTLRCSPKSGHDTVSWYQQALGQGPQFIFQYYEEEERQRGNFPDRFSGHQFPNYSSELNVNALLLGDSALYLCASSYLGREKLFFGSGTQLSVL.

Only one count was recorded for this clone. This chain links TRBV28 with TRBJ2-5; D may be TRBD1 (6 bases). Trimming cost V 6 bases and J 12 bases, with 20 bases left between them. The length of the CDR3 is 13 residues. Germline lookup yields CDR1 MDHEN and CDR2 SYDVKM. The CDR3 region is CASRINLQGLKYF. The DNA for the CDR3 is TGTGCCAGCAGGATCAACCTACAGGGCCTGAAGTACTTC.

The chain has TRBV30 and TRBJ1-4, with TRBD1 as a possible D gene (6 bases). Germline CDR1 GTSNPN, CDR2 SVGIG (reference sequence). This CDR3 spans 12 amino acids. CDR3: CAGAADREKLFF. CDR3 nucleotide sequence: TGTGCGGGGGCCGCGGATCGGGAAAAACTGTTTTTT. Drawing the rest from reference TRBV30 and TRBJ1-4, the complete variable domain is SQTIHQWPATLVQPVGSPLSLECTVEGTSNPNLYWYRQAAGRGLQLLFYSVGIGQISSEVPQNLSASRPQDRQFILSSKKLLLSDSGFYLCAGAADREKLFFGSGTQLSVL.